One sample yielded the 5 T cell receptor beta chains listed below, sequenced in a study of blood T cell repertoires in COVID-19. Repertoires were generated with immunoSEQ multiplex PCR, while TCRdb's copy carries only in-frame clones and drops some. The sample has about 140,000 clones, 75% to 85% seen once; the top ten hold 4% to 4.5%. Sequencing input: peripheral blood. These TCRs come from a man aged 55 to 70 with acute or convalescent COVID-19.

This clone was counted a single time. The rearrangement links TRBV14 to TRBJ1-1; D is perhaps TRBD1 (6 bases). The CDR3 spans 15 residues. CDR1 and CDR2 (germline): SGHDN, FVKESK. The germline V and J ends were trimmed by 4 bases and 1 base, with 13 bases remaining between them. CDR3 residues: CASSPARGQNTEAFF. CDR3 nucleotide sequence: TGTGCCAGCAGCCCAGCTAGGGGACAGAACACTGAAGCTTTCTTT.

With regard to this clone: A junction end diverges from the germline sequence, so it may reflect a read error. J is TRBJ2-5 and V is TRBV3-1 (or the pseudogene TRBV3-2), with TRBD1 identical over 8 bases. CDR3 length: 14 residues. Germline CDR1 and CDR2: LGHDT and YNNKEL (reference sequence). The DNA for the CDR3 is TGTGCCAGCAGCCAACCGGGACAGGCCGTTGGGACGGACTTC. This encodes CASSQPGQAVGTDF.

This clone was picked up a small number of times. The chain carries TRBV6-5 and TRBJ1-4, with D hard to call. The germline gives CDR1 MNHEY, CDR2 SVGAGI. Trimming stripped 2 bases from V and 4 bases from J, with 8 bases between. This CDR3 is built from 14 residues. CDR3 in DNA: TGTGCCAGCAGTTACCGGCGGATTAATGAAAAACTGTTTTTT. It translates to CASSYRRINEKLFF.

V and J are TRBV28 and TRBJ1-1, with D possibly TRBD1 on 6 matching bases. The CDR3 runs 14 residues. Trimming stripped 6 bases from V and 5 bases from J, with 16 bases between. Germline V gene sequence: CDR1 MDHEN, CDR2 SYDVKM. DNA of the CDR3: TGTGCCAGCAGCACCAGGGGCGGATGGACTGAAGCTTTCTTT. Encoded protein: CASSTRGGWTEAFF. Using reference TRBV28 and TRBJ1-1 for the parts outside the CDR3, the full variable domain is DVKVTQSSRYLVKRTGEKVFLECVQDMDHENMFWYRQDPGLGLRLIYFSYDVKMKEKGDIPEGYSVSREKKERFSLILESASTNQTSMYLCASSTRGGWTEAFFGQGTRLTVV.

V and J are TRBV4-2 and TRBJ2-1; 10 nucleotides agree with TRBD2. V dropped 1 base and J dropped 2; count of bases not matched to a gene: 5. Germline loops: CDR1 LGHNA, CDR2 YNFKEQ. The length of the CDR3 is 17 residues. CDR3 protein: CASSQGTSGAAYNEQFF. In DNA, the CDR3 is TGTGCCAGCAGCCAAGGGACTAGCGGAGCAGCCTACAATGAGCAGTTCTTC.